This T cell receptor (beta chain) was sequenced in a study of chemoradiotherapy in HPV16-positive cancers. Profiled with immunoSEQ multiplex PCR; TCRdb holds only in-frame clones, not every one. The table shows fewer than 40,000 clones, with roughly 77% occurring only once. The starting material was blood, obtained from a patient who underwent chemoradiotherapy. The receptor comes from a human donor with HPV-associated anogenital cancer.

The CDR3 region has the DNA TGTGCCAGCAGTGCATATTTAAACACTGAAGCTTTCTTT. It codes for CASSAYLNTEAFF. This rearrangement joins TRBV6-1 to TRBJ1-1; unclear D gene. With 4 bases removed from V and 2 bases from J, the gap between germline ends came to 8 bases. The length of the CDR3 is 13 residues. Germline-derived CDR1 and CDR2 are MNHNS and SASEGT.